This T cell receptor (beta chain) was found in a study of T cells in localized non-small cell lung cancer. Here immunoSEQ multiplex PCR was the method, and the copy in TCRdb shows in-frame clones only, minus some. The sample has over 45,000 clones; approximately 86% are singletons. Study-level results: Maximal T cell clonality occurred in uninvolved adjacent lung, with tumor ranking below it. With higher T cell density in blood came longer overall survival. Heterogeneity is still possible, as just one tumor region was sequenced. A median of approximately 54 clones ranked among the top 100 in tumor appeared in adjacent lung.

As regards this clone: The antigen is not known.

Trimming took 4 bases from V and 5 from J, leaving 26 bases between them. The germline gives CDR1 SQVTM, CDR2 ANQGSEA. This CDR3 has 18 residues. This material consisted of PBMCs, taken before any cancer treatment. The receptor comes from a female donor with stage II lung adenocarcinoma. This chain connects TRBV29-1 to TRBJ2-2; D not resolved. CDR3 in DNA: TGCAGCGTTGGTTCCGGCAGGCCGTTAACTCGAACTACCGGGGAGCTGTTTTTT. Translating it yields CSVGSGRPLTRTTGELFF.